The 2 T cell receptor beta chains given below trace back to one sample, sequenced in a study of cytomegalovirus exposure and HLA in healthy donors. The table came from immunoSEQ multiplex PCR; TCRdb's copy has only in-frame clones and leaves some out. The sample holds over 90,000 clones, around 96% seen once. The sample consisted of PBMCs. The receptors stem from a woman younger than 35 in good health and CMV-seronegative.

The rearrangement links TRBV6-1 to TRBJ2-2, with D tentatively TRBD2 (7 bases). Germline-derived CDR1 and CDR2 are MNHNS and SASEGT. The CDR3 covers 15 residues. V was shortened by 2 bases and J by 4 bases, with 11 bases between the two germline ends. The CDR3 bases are TGTGCCAGCAGTGAACTCGGGGGGCCCACCGGGGAGCTGTTTTTT. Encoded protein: CASSELGGPTGELFF.

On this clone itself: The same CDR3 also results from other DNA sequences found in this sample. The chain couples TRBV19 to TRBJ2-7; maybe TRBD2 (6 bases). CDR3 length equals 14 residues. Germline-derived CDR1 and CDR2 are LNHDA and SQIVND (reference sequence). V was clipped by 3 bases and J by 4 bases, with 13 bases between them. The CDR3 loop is CASSIGGGGYEQYF. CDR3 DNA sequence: TGTGCCAGTAGTATCGGGGGAGGAGGATACGAGCAGTACTTC.